The rows below give T cell receptor beta chains drawn from one sample of a study of lymphopenia after photon versus proton radiotherapy. Method: immunoSEQ multiplex PCR; TCRdb's copy keeps in-frame clones and lacks some. The sample has 30,000 to 35,000 clones, roughly nine tenths seen once. Material: peripheral blood, obtained from a patient treated with proton-based radiotherapy. These TCRs come from a woman between 65 and 79 years old with pancreatic cancer. Some clones in this sample may be carry-over from other donors' samples. The CDR3 runs from the conserved cysteine through the conserved F or W.

>TRBV29-1|TRBJ2-7
CSVGQGHEQYF
>TRBV5-4|TRBJ2-5
CASSVGSSGSGETQYF
>TRBV11-2|TRBJ2-1
CASSSVSRGLAPYNEQFF
>TRBV19|TRBJ2-6
CASSIGGLTLSGANVLTF
>TRBV7-9|TRBJ2-5
CASSATRGQETQYF
>TRBV19|TRBJ2-7
CASSQDFNSYEQYF
>TRBV7-2|TRBJ2-3
CASRPGTTRTDTQYF
>TRBV27|TRBJ2-3
CASSSSGNTQYF
>TRBV5-1|TRBJ2-5
CASSSHGGAETQYF
>TRBV19|TRBJ2-2
CASSIGGLTFLTGELFF
>TRBV28|TRBJ2-5
CASSGQLAGGLETQYF
>TRBV10-3|TRBJ1-1
CAITPGQGNTEAFF
>TRBV6-6|TRBJ2-1
CASSCTTGGCEQFF
>TRBV4-1|TRBJ2-1
CASSQGRTRQSREQFF
>TRBV7-9|TRBJ2-2
CASSPSENTGELFF
>TRBV11-2|TRBJ2-5
CASSLGDRREETQYF
>TRBV27|TRBJ2-4
CASSLFPGIAKNIQYF
>TRBV6-1|TRBJ1-3
CASSEANVRGAIYF
>TRBV5-1|TRBJ2-2
CASSTYRVGTGELFF
>TRBV7-2|TRBJ1-4
CASSEETGALFEKLFF
>TRBV5-1|TRBJ2-1
CASRASSGVNEQFF
>TRBV27|TRBJ2-1
CASSNRLYNEQFF
>TRBV27|TRBJ2-7
CASSLWLQGNYEQYF
>TRBV28|TRBJ1-2
CASSLYPSGQGASYGYTF
>TRBV5-1|TRBJ2-3
CASSPTGQGPDTQYF
>TRBV25-1|TRBJ2-7
CASSLAGQTYEQYF
>TRBV7-2|TRBJ1-2
CASSFSRQGYGYTF
>TRBV6-5|TRBJ1-2
CASTSTGAFNYGYTF
>TRBV19|TRBJ1-3
CASSTGTGGSGNTIYF
>TRBV30|TRBJ2-1
CAWSPWDSNNEQFF
>TRBV30|TRBJ2-6
CAWSPGSGANVLTF
>TRBV7-2|TRBJ2-2
CASSLELAPNTGELFF
>TRBV27|TRBJ2-1
CASSTGTSLANEQFF
>TRBV7-2|TRBJ2-3
CASSRPSTDTQYF
>TRBV11-2|TRBJ2-6
CASSLSSAGANVLTF
>TRBV30|TRBJ2-3
CAWRGAASRTDTQYF
>TRBV2|TRBJ2-3
CASSDIVDTDTQYF
>TRBV19|TRBJ1-2
CASSISFSDGYTF